This note documents a single T cell receptor (beta chain) sequence. These data originate in a study of technical replicates of blood from several donors. Data came from immunoSEQ multiplex PCR; TCRdb stores just in-frame clones and leaves some out. The table records more than 65,000 clones, over 90% of them present only once. CDR1 is MDHEN and CDR2 is SYDVKM in the germline V gene. The CDR3 consists of 17 residues. Trimming at V came to 5 bases and at J to 2 bases, leaving 10 bases not matched to a gene. Specimen: T cells isolated from PBMCs. The chain carries TRBV28 and TRBJ2-3, with 10 bases aligning to TRBD2. This clonotype originated in a human donor in good health. The CDR3 DNA reads TGTGCCAGCAGTCTCTCTCTAGCGGGAGCCCTCACAGATACGCAGTATTTT. It yields the protein CASSLSLAGALTDTQYF.